The text below deals with one TCR beta chain. Its recognized antigen is unknown. Base qualities are not provided; no much larger clone lies one nucleotide away. The data stem from a study of cytomegalovirus exposure and HLA in healthy donors (TCRdb year 2017). Broadly, across the study: An earlier analysis of some 500 of the donors reported roughly 270 Gb of sequence data and some 100 million unique TCR beta sequences from 190 million or so T cells. Roughly 300 gigabases of sequencing data and approximately 85 million unique TCR sequences were included in an early release covering about 700 HLA-typed donors. Among the roughly 370 genotyped donors, around 81% belonged to the genetic ancestry cluster associated with self-reported Caucasian donors. The study aimed to test whether signatures of past pathogen exposure could be identified by cataloging public T cell receptors. The T cell repertoires of 550 to 850 subjects were profiled by immunosequencing and related to cytomegalovirus serostatus. Besides the first cohort of more than 650 subjects, a separate validation cohort made up of 120 different subjects was used. To predict cytomegalovirus infection status, the study combined high-throughput TCR immunosequencing, statistical association of individual TCRs with disease status, and machine learning. A later analysis re-examined previously published TCR beta repertoires from 610 or so donors and added high-resolution HLA genotyping to investigate patterns of TCR occurrence. Rather than using new phenotypic data, the later analysis identified candidate immune exposures from TCR beta sequences and from how often those sequences occurred across donors. To decide whether each TCR beta V gene segment behaved as functional or pseudogenic, an earlier analysis of some 580 of the donors relied on high-throughput TCR beta sequencing. Donor age, sex, ethnicity and CMV serostatus were collected together with the repertoire data. A later genetic analysis took genome-wide SNP genotypes for about three fifths of the 666 donors and used that subset as a discovery cohort. Every repertoire in the discovery cohort had been generated on one and the same sequencing platform. HLA typing included class I and class II loci at four-digit resolution. Typing coverage differed by locus: A, B, C, DRB1 and DQB1 were typed in roughly 620-630 donors, DQA1 in 500 to 550, DPA1 in around 600, and DPB1 in just under 490. Five DR-DQ haplotypes were treated as single units for association and clustering because of strong linkage in the cohort. Among 300 to 500 genotyped donors of the cohort, an average of about 240,000 unique TCR beta nucleotide sequences was sequenced per donor, of which about 18% were non-productive. Broader findings and caveats from the paper: A further reported finding was that TCR beta sequences accurately predicted the HLA-A and HLA-B alleles for most subjects in the first cohort. In a later genetic analysis, fewer N-insertions in productive TCRs were reported among donors in an Asian-associated ancestry cluster than the roughly 700-donor mean. In a later analysis, HLA-associated TCR beta chains were found to be more clonally expanded and to have lower generation probabilities than equally common non-associated chains. Most TCR sequences were observed very rarely across donors, whereas some public TCRs were present in many individuals. The only immune exposure information available for the cohort was CMV serostatus. An earlier analysis of some 560 of the donors showed that most TCR beta V segments appeared in productive rearrangements either about 87% or about 30% of the time, which broadly matched IMGT annotations. Several of the top co-occurrence clusters appeared to be linked to parvovirus B19, influenza, CMV and Epstein-Barr virus, according to a later analysis. The classifier was reported to diagnose cytomegalovirus status with high specificity and sensitivity in both the original cohort and the validation cohort. In a later genetic analysis, a missense DCLRE1C variant was associated with V-gene and J-gene trimming of TCR beta chains, and the association was replicated in an independent cohort. In a later analysis, TCR association rates were found to vary across HLA loci, with the most associated TCRs seen for DRB1 alleles and the fewest for HLA-C alleles. Presence/absence analyses assumed roughly uniform sequencing depth across donors, an assumption that may not hold. A cluster of highly shared sequence variants was judged likely to be a technical artifact of the sequencing pipeline. Specific HLA alleles were associated with over 15,000 TCR beta sequences at a false discovery rate of 0.05 in a later analysis. Strong co-occurrence of HLA alleles, especially DR and DQ, made assigning TCR associations to individual alleles difficult. A later analysis found that most CMV-associated TCR beta chains appeared HLA-restricted, with HLA associations seemingly driven largely by CMV exposure. Correlated functional status among segregating V segments might be attributable to linkage disequilibrium, but an unknown experimental factor could not be ruled out. In vitro tests confirmed that a few of the cytomegalovirus-associated TCR beta chains recognize cytomegalovirus antigens. Because HLA typing was unavailable for some donors at each locus, only the typed subset was used in association tests. The authors suggested that the approach could potentially be extended to other disease states and immunological phenotypes. In this cohort, only TCR beta chains were sequenced, and detectable features were limited by the absence of alpha or paired-chain data. The study gave a list of more than 150 TCR beta chains associated with cytomegalovirus. The earlier analysis of nearly 600 of the donors excluded about 16 rarely observed V segments, including chromosome 9 orphons, because counts were too low.

Receptors were amplified or captured by the immunoSEQ multiplex PCR assay. A mixture of 60 forward primers for TCR Vbeta segments and 13 reverse primers for TCR Jbeta segments was used in the multiplex PCR. Amplification of the CDR3 region of rearranged TCR beta genes was performed with a multiplex PCR assay on genomic DNA. The Illumina HiSeq System was used to sequence the amplified TCR beta libraries as 87-base-pair reads. Per the authors' processing: A later analysis tallied roughly 80 million unique TCR beta chains across the 666 repertoires, and some 10 million of those chains were shared by two or more donors. Raw reads were error-corrected and collapsed into unique sequences with a nearest-neighbor algorithm that merged closely related sequences to remove PCR and sequencing errors. CDR3 sequences were aligned to IMGT reference sequences to assign V, D and J gene segments. For a sequence to be retained, a match of at least six nucleotides to both a V gene segment and a J gene segment was required. A rearrangement was called productive if the CDR3 had no stop codons and remained in frame with V and J, and every other rearrangement was called non-productive. Following IMGT convention, CDR3 was defined as the stretch from the second conserved V-encoded cysteine to the conserved J-encoded phenylalanine. Sequences without an unambiguous match to a single V gene segment were excluded from the earlier analysis of approximately 560 of the donors. An earlier analysis of a few hundred of the donors called V segments functional above 56.7% productive rearrangements and segregating when the between-donor standard deviation exceeded 5%. To diagnose cytomegalovirus status from the catalog of TCR beta chain sequences, a statistical classification framework was built. In a later analysis, TCR nucleotide sequences were compared against IMGT/GENE-DB human TR gene sequences so that V and J genes could be assigned. Using the TCRdist pipeline, a later analysis assigned CDR3 sequences along with most-parsimonious VDJ recombination scenarios. In a later analysis, each TCR beta chain was defined by its CDR3 amino acid sequence together with its V-gene family, and reads without a unique V-gene family were excluded. A later analysis removed 592 highly shared, low-generation-probability nucleotide sequences to deal with suspected cross-contamination and a sequencing artifact. In a later analysis, a clonal expansion index was calculated for each public chain from normalized within-repertoire ranks of inferred template counts. Generation probabilities in a later analysis came from a VDJ recombination model fitted to out-of-frame rearrangements, and those results were checked against IGoR. Hypergeometric tests were used in a later analysis to score TCR-TCR, TCR-HLA and TCR-CMV co-occurrence, with a repertoire-size bias correction applied to the TCR pairs. In a later analysis, false discovery rates were estimated by permuting HLA or CMV assignments 20 times. A later analysis grouped co-occurring TCRs with DBSCAN, adding TCRdist sequence similarity when clustering within HLA-allele-positive subsets. Repertoires with fewer than 30,000 or more than 120,000 public chains, plus five repertoires with anomalous nucleotide sharing, were excluded from co-occurrence clustering. TCRdb's version of the immuneACCESS table is confined to in-frame rearrangements and falls short of the full clone set. An unresolved V gene accounts for under half of the shortfall where checked; the remainder is of unknown origin. The V and J calls and clone size were taken over from that table, and D and trimming were inferred from the DNA. Across this sample there are approximately 270,000 clones, with 80% seen only once. About 0.28% of the sample lies in the top ten.

In total, roughly 670 healthy bone marrow donors made up the cohort. All cohort members were sampled while nominally healthy, although unrecorded immune exposures were likely present. The donor was CMV seronegative and belonged to the group of around 350 seronegative cohort members. Each donor provided a peripheral blood sample, and peripheral blood mononuclear cells were used for TCR beta sequencing. Genomic DNA was extracted from the blood cell samples with the Qiagen DNeasy Blood Extraction Kit. Specimen: PBMCs. The sequence derives from a girl aged 2-10 years in good health and CMV-seronegative.

CDR3 protein: CASSPRDSVSYEQYF. The sequenced DNA is TGCGCCAGCAGCCCCCGGGACTCCGTCTCCTACGAGCAGTACTTC. The rearranged chain carries TRBV4-1 and TRBJ2-7; a tentative D match to TRBD2 spans 6 bases. V and J are truncated by 4 bases and 0 bases respectively, leaving an intervening sequence of 13 bases. The CDR3 covers 15 residues, taking in both the cysteine and the phenylalanine. The DNA shown is the 45-base CDR3, in frame from base 1. The germline V gene gives CDR1 as MGHRA and CDR2 as YSYEKL.